Presented here are 18 T cell receptor beta chains from one specimen sequenced in a study of blood T cell repertoires in COVID-19. Data came from immunoSEQ multiplex PCR; TCRdb stores just in-frame clones and leaves some out. The sample holds about 220,000 clones; 80% to 90% are singletons and the top ten take under 15%. Sequenced input: PBMCs or T cells enriched from blood (not recorded which). These receptors all stem from a woman aged 45 to 65 with acute COVID-19.

V is TRBV7-9 and J is TRBJ1-1; D gene unclear. Trimming stripped 4 bases from V and 4 bases from J, with 7 bases between. Germline V gene data show CDR1 as SEHNR and CDR2 as FQNEAQ (reference sequence). The CDR3 totals 12 residues. The CDR3 sequence: CASSSPGTEAFF. The DNA of the CDR3 is TGTGCCAGCAGCTCCCCGGGCACTGAAGCTTTCTTT.

V gene TRBV3-1 (or the pseudogene TRBV3-2) combines with J gene TRBJ2-1; D unclear. Germline-derived CDR1 and CDR2 are LGHDT and YNNKEL (reference sequence). The CDR3 is 15 residues long. V lost 1 base, J lost 3 bases, and 10 bases lay in between. The CDR3 spells CASSQVVGLYNEQFF. Here the CDR3 DNA reads TGTGCCAGCAGCCAAGTAGTGGGCCTCTACAATGAGCAGTTCTTC.

As regards this clone: This same CDR3 is encoded by further DNA sequences in the sample. The gene calls are TRBV27 and TRBJ1-5; TRBD1 agrees at 8 bases. V shed 6 bases, J shed 4 bases, and the junction held 5 bases outside the gene matches. Germline V gene sequence: CDR1 MNHEY, CDR2 SMNVEV (reference sequence). The CDR3 runs to 14 residues. The CDR3: CASSLRQGNQPQHF. The CDR3 bases are TGTGCCAGCAGCCTGAGACAGGGGAATCAGCCCCAGCATTTT.

The gene calls are TRBV10-3 and TRBJ2-3, with D maybe TRBD2 (5 bases). Trimming left V 8 bases short and J 0 bases short, with 12 bases between. CDR1 is ENHRY and CDR2 is SYGVKD in the germline V gene. The CDR3 contains 14 residues. The CDR3 nucleotides read TGTGCCATCGGTCAGCGGATGAGCACAGATACGCAGTATTTT. Translating gives CAIGQRMSTDTQYF.

The rearrangement links TRBV10-3 to TRBJ2-7; D call uncertain. V lost 0 bases and J lost 2, with 14 bases in between. CDR1 and CDR2 (germline): ENHRY, SYGVKD. CDR3 size: 16 residues. The CDR3 DNA follows: TGTGCCATCAGTGAGTCGCCGGCAGGCCGAACCTACGAGCAGTACTTC. This encodes CAISESPAGRTYEQYF.

This sequence joins TRBV18 and TRBJ1-2; 7 positions match TRBD1. Per germline, CDR1 KGHSH and CDR2 LQKENI. V lost 6 bases and J lost 7; bases outside the gene matches: 14. CDR3 length: 15 residues. The CDR3 sequence is CASSFQVEGAGGYTF. The CDR3 DNA reads TGTGCCAGCTCTTTTCAGGTGGAGGGGGCCGGTGGCTACACCTTC. Variable domain in full (rest from reference TRBV18 and TRBJ1-2): NAGVMQNPRHLVRRRGQEARLRCSPMKGHSHVYWYRQLPEEGLKFMVYLQKENIIDESGMPKERFSAEFPKEGPSILRIQQVVRGDSAAYFCASSFQVEGAGGYTFGSGTRLTVV.

This sequence joins TRBV7-9 and TRBJ2-7, with TRBD2 matching 8 bases. CDR1 SEHNR and CDR2 FQNEAQ come from the germline V gene (reference sequence). This CDR3 spans 16 amino acids. V shed 5 bases, J shed 1 base, and the junction held 10 bases outside the gene matches. The CDR3 DNA reads as TGTGCCAGCAGCCCGAGTGGGAGCGGGAGTTCCTACGAGCAGTACTTC. This translates into CASSPSGSGSSYEQYF.

The count of this clone is one. This chain joins TRBV4-2 and TRBJ2-2, with TRBD2 matching over 14 bases. The germline CDR1 and CDR2 sequences are LGHNA and YNFKEQ. Trimming at V came to 0 bases and at J to 5 bases, leaving 5 bases not matched to a gene. The length of the CDR3 is 18 residues. DNA of the CDR3: TGTGCCAGCAGCCAAGACCGCGGGACTAGCGGGAGAACCGGGGAGCTGTTTTTT. This encodes CASSQDRGTSGRTGELFF.

This chain connects TRBV28 to TRBJ1-5, with D perhaps matching TRBD1 (5 bases). The germline CDR1 and CDR2 sequences are MDHEN and SYDVKM. The CDR3 is made up of 18 amino acids. The V gene lost 3 bases and the J gene lost 2 bases, with 20 bases spanning the gap. CDR3 DNA sequence: TGTGCCAGCAGTTTCTATATGGCAGGGTTGGCGGGCAATCAGCCCCAGCATTTT. This encodes CASSFYMAGLAGNQPQHF.

DNA of the CDR3: TGTGCCAGCAGTCCCCACCTCGGGAGGGCCGTGTACGAGCAGTACTTC. This gives the protein CASSPHLGRAVYEQYF. The chain combines TRBV28 with TRBJ2-7, with 8 bases fitting TRBD2. Per the germline V gene, CDR1 is MDHEN and CDR2 is SYDVKM. V dropped 5 bases and J dropped 4; count of bases not matched to a gene: 13. CDR3 length equals 16 residues.

This chain joins TRBV20-1 and TRBJ1-1; D not resolved. Germline CDR1 is DFQATT and CDR2 is SNEGSKA (reference sequence). Trimming pared 1 base from V and 11 bases from J, leaving 11 bases between. The CDR3 loop spans 11 amino acids. CDR3 nucleotide sequence: TGCAGTGCTAGAGCCGACTTAAGGGCTTTCTTT. It specifies CSARADLRAFF.

V gene TRBV9 combines with J gene TRBJ2-2; D gene uncertain. The CDR3 is 16 residues long. The germline gives CDR1 SGDLS, CDR2 YYNGEE. V dropped 0 bases and J dropped 4 bases, with 13 bases sitting between them. The CDR3 DNA reads as TGTGCCAGCAGCGTAGCGGCGGAGCCGGGCACCGGGGAGCTGTTTTTT. Its translation: CASSVAAEPGTGELFF.

The genes are TRBV30 and TRBJ1-1, with 10 bases fitting TRBD1. CDR1 is GTSNPN and CDR2 is SVGIG in the germline V gene (reference sequence). The ends lost 0 bases at V and 12 bases at J; junction bases unmatched: 7. The CDR3 length is 13 residues. The CDR3 region is CAWSVTDRGQTFF. CDR3 nucleotides: TGTGCCTGGAGTGTAACCGACAGGGGGCAAACTTTCTTT.

The rearrangement links TRBV2 to TRBJ2-6; 11 bases align to TRBD1. The trim removed 8 bases at V and 2 bases at J, leaving 5 bases unmatched. Germline V gene sequence: CDR1 SNHLY, CDR2 FYNNEI. The CDR3 runs to 16 residues. DNA for the CDR3: TGTGCCAGCCGCGGACAGGGGGCCACTGGGGCCAACGTCCTGACTTTC. Translation gives CASRGQGATGANVLTF.

The chain recombines TRBV27 with TRBJ2-5; D is perhaps TRBD1 (5 bases). The CDR3 contains 13 residues. V lost 5 bases, J lost 7 bases, and 14 bases lay in between. Germline V lookup: CDR1 MNHEY, CDR2 SMNVEV (reference sequence). The CDR3 DNA reads as TGTGCCAGCAGTGGGCAGGGCAGGATGACCCAGTACTTC. Its protein product is CASSGQGRMTQYF.

The V and J genes are TRBV4-1 and TRBJ1-5; D gene ambiguous. The length of the CDR3 is 16 residues. Germline CDR1 and CDR2: MGHRA and YSYEKL. The ends were cut back, 0 bases at V and 1 base at J, with 10 bases in the middle. In DNA, the CDR3 is TGCGCCAGCAGCCAAGATCGGCCCGGGAGCAATCAGCCCCAGCATTTT. This sequence encodes CASSQDRPGSNQPQHF.

This clone showed up just a few times. The chain has TRBV7-2 and TRBJ2-7, with 7 nucleotides matching TRBD2. This CDR3 comprises 14 residues. J gave up 5 bases and V 2 bases, and 6 bases lay outside the gene matches. CDR1 and CDR2 (germline): SGHTA, FQGNSA. CDR3 region: CASSLIGRENEQYF. CDR3 nucleotide sequence: TGTGCCAGCAGCTTAATTGGGCGGGAGAACGAGCAGTACTTC.

The chain is built from TRBV19 and TRBJ2-5; perhaps TRBD1 as D (5 bases). CDR1 is LNHDA and CDR2 is SQIVND in the germline V gene (reference sequence). Trimming removed 5 bases from V and 9 bases from J, with 10 bases in between. This CDR3 is built from 11 residues. The CDR3 reads CASSFLGAQYF. The CDR3 coding sequence is TGTGCCAGTAGTTTCCTAGGGGCCCAGTACTTC.